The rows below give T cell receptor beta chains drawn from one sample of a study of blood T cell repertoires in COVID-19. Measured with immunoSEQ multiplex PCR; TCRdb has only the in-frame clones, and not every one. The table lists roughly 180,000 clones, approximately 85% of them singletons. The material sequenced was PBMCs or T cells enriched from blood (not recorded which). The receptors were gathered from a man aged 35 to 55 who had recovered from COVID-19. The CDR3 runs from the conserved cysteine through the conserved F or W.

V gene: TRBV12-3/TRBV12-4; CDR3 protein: CASSQTVGGYTF
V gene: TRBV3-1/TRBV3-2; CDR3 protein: CASSQDRVRAGTEAFF
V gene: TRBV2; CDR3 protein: CASSEHREYQPQHF
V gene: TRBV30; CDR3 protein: CAWSRDREAEKLFF
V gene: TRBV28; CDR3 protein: CASSLFGGPINQPQHF
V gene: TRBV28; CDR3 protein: CASSYRGISSYEQYF
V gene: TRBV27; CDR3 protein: CASSPRQGKDFGYTF
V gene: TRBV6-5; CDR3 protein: CASRGTGGLNEQFF
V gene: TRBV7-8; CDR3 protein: CASSARTGTGNTIYF
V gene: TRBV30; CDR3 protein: CAWSVGLAVPYEQYF
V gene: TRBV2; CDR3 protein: CASKGVFGDYGYTF
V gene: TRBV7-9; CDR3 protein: CASSTAGQGATYEQYF
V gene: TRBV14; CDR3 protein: CASSFRQSHTEAFF
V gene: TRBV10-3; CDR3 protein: CAITDSASSYEQYF
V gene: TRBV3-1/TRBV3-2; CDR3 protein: CASSQAARLSGANVLTF
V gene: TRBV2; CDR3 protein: CASSALAGVDGELFF
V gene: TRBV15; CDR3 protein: CATSRDGQGDQPQHF
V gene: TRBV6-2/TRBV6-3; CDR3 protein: CASSYSGRAPQYF
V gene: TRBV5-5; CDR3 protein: CASSFGGYPAQETQYF
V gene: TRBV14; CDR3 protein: CASSQDLQGYGYTF
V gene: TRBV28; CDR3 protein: CASSFGTHAGYTF
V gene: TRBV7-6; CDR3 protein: CASSLGLRTGLDEQFF